One and the same sample provided the 3 T cell receptor beta chains below, sequenced in a study of regulatory T cells in long-lasting Graves disease. The TCR beta library used iRepertoire HTBI primers with Arm-PCR amplification of CDR3. TCRdb re-analysed the multiplex PCR reads in MiXCR, keeping a single row per CDR3 protein. Here the sample spans about 470,000 distinct CDR3 sequences, 20% to 25% being singletons. The sample's time point: persistent/refractory GD, antithyroid drugs over 5 years with positive TRAb. Isolated PBMC RNA provided the starting material for the TCR library. This specimen was peripheral blood mononuclear cells (PBMCs), taken when the disease was refractory, from a patient treated with antithyroid drugs. These receptors all come from a female donor with Graves disease.

J is TRBJ2-3 and V is TRBV27, with D tentatively TRBD1 (5 bases). V gave up 6 bases and J gave up 5 bases, with 15 bases separating them. This CDR3 comprises 14 residues. Germline V gene data show CDR1 as MNHEY and CDR2 as SMNVEV (reference sequence). CDR3 protein: CASSPTWGKDTQYF. The CDR3 nucleotides read TGTGCCAGCAGCCCCACTTGGGGCAAAGATACGCAGTATTTT.

This sequence joins TRBV18 and TRBJ1-1, with D perhaps matching TRBD1 (6 bases). CDR1 and CDR2 (germline): KGHSH, LQKENI. The CDR3 contains 13 residues. V was cut by 6 bases and J by 11 bases, with 19 bases left in between. Here the CDR3 reads CASSPPQGYKAFF. The CDR3 bases are TGTGCCAGCTCGCCTCCCCAGGGGTATAAGGCTTTCTTT.

V and J are TRBV20-1 and TRBJ2-5; D unresolved. V was trimmed by 6 bases and J by 5 bases, leaving 13 bases between them. Per the germline V gene, CDR1 is DFQATT and CDR2 is SNEGSKA (reference sequence). CDR3 size: 12 residues. The CDR3 sequence is CSATPGLETQYF. In nucleotides, the CDR3 is TGCAGTGCCACCCCGGGTCTGGAGACCCAGTACTTC.